Shown below are 30 T cell receptor beta chains from a single sample sequenced in a study of blood T cells in healthy people across ages. Alongside a J-beta primer mix, a sample-barcoded 5' primer served in a second PCR lasting about 7 to 12 cycles. TCRdb re-called the 5' RACE reads through MiXCR, storing one row per CDR3 protein. The data hold roughly 1,100,000 distinct CDR3 sequences, with approximately 25% observed a single time. These same data were also listed under a study on T cells of mothers and their children.

Sequences were obtained from blood. Every receptor here comes from a girl aged 2 to 10 in good health.

The rearrangement joins TRBV4-3 to TRBJ1-1; possible D gene TRBD1, 6 bases. V lost 4 bases, J lost 3 bases, and 9 bases lay in between. Germline values: CDR1 LGHNA, CDR2 YSLEER. CDR3 length: 13 amino acids. Here the CDR3 reads CASSLGTHTEAFF. In nucleotides, the CDR3 is TGCGCCAGCAGCCTCGGGACACACACTGAAGCTTTCTTT.

The chain joins TRBV3-1 to TRBJ2-1; the match to TRBD2 covers 8 bases. CDR1 is LGHDT and CDR2 is YNNKEL in the germline V gene (reference sequence). Trimming at V came to 1 base and at J to 6 bases, leaving 8 bases not matched to a gene. CDR3 length: 16 amino acids. The CDR3: CASSQGRGGVLNEQFF. As DNA, the CDR3 is TGTGCCAGCAGCCAAGGACGGGGGGGAGTCCTCAATGAGCAGTTCTTC.

This clonotype was observed at least ten times. The chain joins TRBV6-2 or TRBV6-3 to TRBJ1-1; D remains unclear. V lost 2 bases and J lost 1, with 5 bases in between. Germline CDR1 reads MNHEY; CDR2 reads SVGEGT. The CDR3 is 13 residues long. The CDR3 sequence is CASSYVENTEAFF. The DNA for the CDR3 is TGTGCCAGCAGTTACGTAGAGAACACTGAAGCTTTCTTT.

This rearrangement joins TRBV20-1 to TRBJ2-1; TRBD1 aligns across 8 bases. CDR3 length: 15 amino acids. From germline, CDR1 is DFQATT and CDR2 SNEGSKA (reference sequence). V trimming: 3 bases; J trimming: 7 bases; junction bases outside the gene matches: 11. CDR3 residues: CSASPSGRGQNEQFF. CDR3 DNA: TGCAGTGCTAGCCCCTCGGGCAGGGGGCAGAATGAGCAGTTCTTC.

The chain employs TRBV9 and TRBJ1-2, with TRBD1 matching 7 bases. Trimming took 3 bases from V and 4 from J; bases not matched to a gene: 9. The CDR3 is made up of 15 amino acids. Germline values: CDR1 SGDLS, CDR2 YYNGEE. Written as DNA, the CDR3 is TGTGCCAGCAGCGCTTATAACCGGGACAGCTATGGCTACACCTTC. Its protein is CASSAYNRDSYGYTF.

The V and J genes are TRBV10-3 and TRBJ2-1; 13 bases agree with TRBD2. The CDR3 length is 15 residues. V lost 7 bases and J lost 5; bases outside the gene matches: 5. Germline V lookup: CDR1 ENHRY, CDR2 SYGVKD. The CDR3 DNA reads as TGTGCCATCACTAGACTAGCGGGAGGAAACAATGAGCAGTTCTTC. As protein: CAITRLAGGNNEQFF.

This clonotype has ten or more counts. This chain uses TRBV15 with TRBJ2-4, with D possibly TRBD1 on 6 matching bases. The V gene's germline CDR1 is LNHNV and CDR2 YYDKDF (reference sequence). V shed 8 bases and J shed 0 bases, with 11 bases lying between them. CDR3 length: 14 amino acids. CDR3 protein: CATEDRLAKNIQYF. CDR3 DNA sequence: TGTGCCACCGAGGACAGACTAGCCAAAAACATTCAGTACTTC.

This clonotype showed up just a few times. This rearrangement joins TRBV5-4 to TRBJ2-5, with D possibly TRBD1 on 5 matching bases. The DNA end is a closer match to TRBJ2-7, so the J assignment may be wrong. This CDR3 has 16 residues. The germline gives CDR1 SGHNT, CDR2 YYREEE (reference sequence). The CDR3 coding sequence is TGTGCCAGCAGCTTATATGGACGGACAAACACCTACGAGCAGTACTTC. Translating it yields CASSLYGRTNTYEQYF.

Worth noting for this clonotype: The junction differs from germline at one of its ends, possibly a read error. The rearrangement uses TRBV25-1 and TRBJ2-2; D is perhaps TRBD2 (5 bases). Per the germline V gene, CDR1 is MGHDK and CDR2 is SYGVNS. The CDR3 loop spans 15 amino acids. The CDR3 DNA follows: TGTGCCAGCAGTGACTTAAAATATAACACCGGGGAGCTGGTTTTT. Translating gives CASSDLKYNTGELVF.

CDR3 protein: CASSLAYGTGYYEQYF. CDR3 nucleotides: TGTGCCAGCAGTTTAGCCTACGGGACAGGGTACTACGAGCAGTACTTC. The V call is TRBV28, the J call TRBJ2-7, with 9 bases identical to TRBD1. Germline assignment: CDR1 MDHEN and CDR2 SYDVKM. V gave up 2 bases and J gave up 3 bases; unmatched junction bases: 8. The CDR3 runs to 16 residues. The full variable domain, its missing parts supplied by reference TRBV28 and TRBJ2-7, is DVKVTQSSRYLVKRTGEKVFLECVQDMDHENMFWYRQDPGLGLRLIYFSYDVKMKEKGDIPEGYSVSREKKERFSLILESASTNQTSMYLCASSLAYGTGYYEQYFGPGTRLTVT.

The rearrangement links TRBV5-6 to TRBJ1-2; 9 nucleotides align to TRBD1. The CDR3 length is 14 residues. Germline-derived CDR1 and CDR2 are SGHDT and YYEEEE. The V and J ends lost 3 bases and 7 bases, in that order; junction bases with no gene match: 7. The chain's CDR3 is CASSYGQGIAGYTF. The CDR3 DNA reads TGTGCCAGCAGCTACGGACAGGGGATCGCTGGCTACACCTTC.

This clonotype appeared a few times. This chain connects TRBV12-3 or TRBV12-4 to TRBJ1-2; possible D gene TRBD1, 5 bases. V dropped 3 bases and J dropped 6 bases, with 14 bases sitting between them. The CDR3 runs 14 residues. CDR3 amino acids: CASSFRGQGDGYTF. DNA for the CDR3: TGTGCCAGCAGTTTTCGGGGCCAGGGTGATGGCTACACCTTC.

This clonotype has a handful of counts. The V gene is TRBV24-1, the J gene TRBJ1-2; no clear D gene. Trimming cost V 4 bases and J 7 bases, with 6 bases left between them. Germline values: CDR1 KGHDR, CDR2 SFDVKD. There are 11 residues in the CDR3. The CDR3 DNA reads TGTGCCACCAGTGACCTTGGTGGCTACACCTTC. Translating it yields CATSDLGGYTF.

There are a few counts of this clonotype. V is TRBV4-1 and J is TRBJ2-7; D perhaps matches TRBD2 (6 bases). Germline assignment: CDR1 MGHRA and CDR2 YSYEKL. CDR3 size: 15 residues. V dropped 2 bases and J dropped 3 bases, with 14 bases sitting between them. CDR3 sequence: CASSQSGDGFYEQYF. The CDR3 region has the DNA TGCGCCAGCAGCCAATCGGGGGACGGCTTCTACGAGCAGTACTTC.

The chain has TRBV12-3 or TRBV12-4 and TRBJ1-4; D remains ambiguous. V dropped 6 bases and J dropped 7 bases, with 15 bases sitting between them. The CDR3 is made up of 14 amino acids. CDR3 in amino acids: CASRQARRSEKLFF. The CDR3 nucleotides read TGTGCCAGCAGACAAGCCAGGAGGAGTGAAAAACTGTTTTTT.

The rearrangement links TRBV20-1 to TRBJ2-1; D is perhaps TRBD1 or TRBD2 (5 bases each). V gave up 0 bases and J gave up 5 bases, with 17 bases separating them. This CDR3 is 16 amino acids long. Germline V gives CDR1 DFQATT, CDR2 SNEGSKA (reference sequence). CDR3 in DNA: TGCAGTGCTAGAGAGGGGCTCCGGGAACCCAACAATGAGCAGTTCTTC. Its translation: CSAREGLREPNNEQFF.

The chain couples TRBV29-1 to TRBJ2-5, with D possibly TRBD1 on 6 matching bases. The DNA end is a closer match to TRBJ2-7, so the J assignment may be wrong. The CDR3 loop spans 13 amino acids. Per the germline V gene, CDR1 is SQVTM and CDR2 is ANQGSEA. CDR3 loop: CSVRNRAAYEQYF. The CDR3 coding sequence is TGCAGCGTTAGGAACAGGGCGGCCTACGAGCAGTACTTC.

A few counts support this clonotype. The chain links TRBV12-3 or TRBV12-4 to TRBJ2-7; 8 nucleotides align to TRBD2. This CDR3 is built from 14 residues. The ends lost 3 bases at V and 5 bases at J; junction bases unmatched: 6. The CDR3 DNA sequence: TGTGCCAGCAGTTTTGGTAGCGGGGAGAACGAGCAGTACTTC. Translated, it gives CASSFGSGENEQYF.

This clonotype was seen more than once but under ten times. V and J are TRBV12-3 or TRBV12-4 and TRBJ2-6; 13 nucleotides align to TRBD2. The CDR3 runs to 18 residues. With 8 bases clipped from V and 2 bases from J, the junction kept 9 bases outside the gene matches. The CDR3 nucleotides are TGTGCCAGCGCACATCGGACTAGCGGGAGAACTGGGGCCAACGTCCTGACTTTC. The encoded protein is CASAHRTSGRTGANVLTF.

In this sample, this clonotype turned up a few times. The rearrangement uses TRBV12-3 or TRBV12-4 and TRBJ1-4; D might be TRBD1 (5 bases). The CDR3 has 14 amino acids. Trimming removed 6 bases at V and 8 bases at J, with 16 bases between. The CDR3 bases are TGTGCCAGCAGGGGGGGACTTATGGAAGAAAAACTGTTTTTT. Translation: CASRGGLMEEKLFF.

The V and J genes are TRBV28 and TRBJ1-1; no clear D. The germline gives CDR1 MDHEN, CDR2 SYDVKM. This CDR3 is built from 14 residues. Trimming took 4 bases from V and 0 from J, leaving 9 bases between them. Here the CDR3 DNA reads TGTGCCAGCAGTTCAGGTGAGATGAACACTGAAGCTTTCTTT. It encodes CASSSGEMNTEAFF.

The chain couples TRBV2 to TRBJ2-1; no clear D. The CDR3 extends over 11 amino acids. CDR1 and CDR2 (germline): SNHLY, FYNNEI. The germline V and J ends were trimmed by 4 bases and 8 bases, with 6 bases remaining between them. CDR3 amino acids: CASSARDEQFF. The CDR3 DNA follows: TGTGCCAGCAGTGCCCGAGATGAGCAGTTCTTC. Full variable domain (missing parts from reference TRBV2 and TRBJ2-1): EPEVTQTPSHQVTQMGQEVILRCVPISNHLYFYWYRQILGQKVEFLVSFYNNEISEKSEIFDDQFSVERPDGSNFTLKIRSTKLEDSAMYFCASSARDEQFFGPGTRLTVL.

This clonotype was recorded a few times. This chain connects TRBV28 to TRBJ2-5, with D perhaps matching TRBD1 or TRBD2 (5 bases each). Germline V gives CDR1 MDHEN, CDR2 SYDVKM. V was pared by 3 bases and J by 4 bases, with 15 bases between. The CDR3 runs 15 residues. The CDR3 region has the DNA TGTGCCAGCAGTTTCTTGCGAGGGGCTGGAGAGACCCAGTACTTC. Amino acid sequence: CASSFLRGAGETQYF. Together with reference TRBV28 and TRBJ2-5, the CDR3 gives the full variable domain: DVKVTQSSRYLVKRTGEKVFLECVQDMDHENMFWYRQDPGLGLRLIYFSYDVKMKEKGDIPEGYSVSREKKERFSLILESASTNQTSMYLCASSFLRGAGETQYFGPGTRLLVL.

The chain recombines TRBV5-6 with TRBJ2-5, with TRBD2 matching over 9 bases. The V gene end was trimmed by 2 bases and the J gene end by 4 bases; junction bases not matched to a gene: 6. This CDR3 is built from 15 residues. Germline CDR1 reads SGHDT; CDR2 reads YYEEEE. The CDR3 here is CASSFGISGGETQYF. The DNA of the CDR3 is TGTGCCAGCAGCTTCGGAATTAGCGGGGGAGAGACCCAGTACTTC.

The chain links TRBV29-1 to TRBJ2-7, with D perhaps matching TRBD1 or TRBD2 (5 bases each). The V gene's germline CDR1 is SQVTM and CDR2 ANQGSEA. The CDR3 is 13 residues long. Trimming cost V 5 bases and J 7 bases, with 18 bases left between them. In DNA, the CDR3 is TGCAGCGTTCTTGGGGGACGTAAGGGGGAGCAGTACTTC. Its translation is CSVLGGRKGEQYF.

This clonotype was seen at least ten times. This chain links TRBV7-2 with TRBJ1-3; D is undetermined. This CDR3 region has 14 residues. V lost 5 bases and J lost 4, with 12 bases in between. The germline CDR1 and CDR2 sequences are SGHTA and FQGNSA. The CDR3, as DNA: TGTGCCAGCAGCCCCACAGCGACAGGAAACACCATATATTTT. This encodes CASSPTATGNTIYF. Supplemented by reference TRBV7-2 and TRBJ1-3, the full variable domain reads GAGVSQSPSNKVTEKGKDVELRCDPISGHTALYWYRQSLGQGLEFLIYFQGNSAPDKSGLPSDRFSAERTGGSVSTLTIQRTQQEDSAVYLCASSPTATGNTIYFGEGSWLTVV.

This clonotype came up a few times. This rearrangement joins TRBV9 to TRBJ2-7, with unresolved D. CDR1 SGDLS and CDR2 YYNGEE come from the germline V gene. The CDR3 runs to 15 residues. Trimming took off 5 bases at V and 3 bases at J, with 18 bases between the two ends. The DNA for the CDR3 is TGTGCCAGCAGGGCCACCCCGGACGGTAACTACGAGCAGTACTTC. This encodes CASRATPDGNYEQYF.

This clonotype occurred a few times. The V call is TRBV29-1, the J call TRBJ2-7; possible D gene TRBD2, 5 bases. This CDR3 has 14 residues. Germline values: CDR1 SQVTM, CDR2 ANQGSEA. V lost 0 bases and J lost 2, with 11 bases in between. CDR3 residues: CSVEDGSETYEQYF. The DNA of the CDR3 is TGCAGCGTTGAAGACGGTAGCGAAACCTACGAGCAGTACTTC.

This clonotype was observed a handful of times. The V and J genes are TRBV4-2 and TRBJ2-1; 9 bases match TRBD2. The germline gives CDR1 LGHNA, CDR2 YNFKEQ. V shed 0 bases and J 8 bases; nucleotides not matched to a gene: 17. This CDR3 has 19 residues. The CDR3, as DNA: TGTGCCAGCAGCCAAGATATAGTGAGAGCGGGAGGCCTATCAGATGAGCAGTTCTTC. It encodes CASSQDIVRAGGLSDEQFF.

This clonotype was counted a few times. The chain uses TRBV3-1 and TRBJ2-2, with a possible D match to TRBD2 (6 bases). The germline V gene encodes CDR1 LGHDT and CDR2 YNNKEL (reference sequence). The CDR3 is made up of 15 amino acids. V was shortened by 4 bases and J by 4 bases, with 13 bases between the two germline ends. Here the CDR3 DNA reads TGTGCCAGCAGCCCCCGACTGCGGGGCACCGGGGAGCTGTTTTTT. The encoded protein is CASSPRLRGTGELFF.